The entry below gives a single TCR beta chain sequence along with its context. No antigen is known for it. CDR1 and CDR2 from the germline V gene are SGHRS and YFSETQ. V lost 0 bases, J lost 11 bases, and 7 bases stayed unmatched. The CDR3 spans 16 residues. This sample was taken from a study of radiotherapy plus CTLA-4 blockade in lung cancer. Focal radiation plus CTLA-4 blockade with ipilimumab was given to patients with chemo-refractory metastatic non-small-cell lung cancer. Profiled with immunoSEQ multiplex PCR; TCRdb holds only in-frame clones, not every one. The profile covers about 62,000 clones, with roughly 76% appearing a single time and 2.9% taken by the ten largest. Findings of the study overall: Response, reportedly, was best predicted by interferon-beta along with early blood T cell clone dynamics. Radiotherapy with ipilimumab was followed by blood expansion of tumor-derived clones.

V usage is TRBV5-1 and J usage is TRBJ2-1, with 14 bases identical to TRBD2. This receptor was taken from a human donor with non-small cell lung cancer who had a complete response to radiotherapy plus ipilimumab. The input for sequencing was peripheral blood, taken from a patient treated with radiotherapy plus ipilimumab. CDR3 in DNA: TGCGCCAGCAGCTTGGGCGCGGGACTAGCGGGGGAGAAGCAGTTCTTC. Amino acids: CASSLGAGLAGEKQFF.